Sequencing of this TCR beta chain was carried out in a study of cytomegalovirus exposure and HLA in healthy donors. The overall study: Counted in an early data release were roughly 81 million unique TCRs from HLA-typed donors.

Findings of the study overall: Productive rates of about 90% or about 30% were seen for most TCR beta V segments in an earlier analysis. Association of 16,951 TCR beta sequences with HLA alleles was found at 0.05 false discovery rate in a later analysis. HLA-A and HLA-B allele assignments for most subjects were reportedly predicted accurately using TCR beta sequences.

The PCR employed 60 Vbeta primers together with 13 Jbeta primers. TCRdb's table, derived via immunoSEQ multiplex PCR, lists solely in-frame clones and lacks some. In all, the sample yields 70,000 to 80,000 clones. Comment on this clone: What it binds is not known.

The specimen was PBMCs. The clonotype was recovered from a man aged 40-50 years in good health and CMV-seronegative.

As DNA, the CDR3 is TGCGCCAGCAGCTTGGATCCAGGGGGCAGGGATGAGCAGTTCTTC. It specifies CASSLDPGGRDEQFF. V is TRBV5-1 and J is TRBJ2-1; 8 nucleotides agree with TRBD1. The J segment lost 8 bases and the V segment lost 0 bases, leaving 7 bases of the junction unmatched. The length of the CDR3 is 15 residues. Germline CDR1 SGHRS, CDR2 YFSETQ.